The clone carrying this T cell receptor (beta chain) was observed at least ten times. With V trimmed by 5 bases and J by 4 bases, 5 bases remained unmatched. CDR1 is SGHTA and CDR2 is FQGNSA in the germline V gene. The CDR3 has 14 residues. This sample stems from a study of blood T cells in healthy people across ages. Every participating donor contributed about 10 milliliters of peripheral blood through a draw. Using a J-beta primer mix together with a sample-barcoded 5' primer, a second PCR was run for about 6 to 11 cycles. One entry per CDR3 protein results from TCRdb running MiXCR on the 5' RACE reads. The data hold roughly 650,000 distinct CDR3 sequences, with about 34% observed a single time.

Sample: blood. The source is an elderly woman in good health. The chain combines TRBV7-2 with TRBJ2-3, with 8 nucleotides matching TRBD1. The CDR3 nucleotides are TGTGCCAGCAGCGCCTTACAGGGGGCAGATACGCAGTATTTT. Translated: CASSALQGADTQYF.